This T cell receptor beta chain was identified in a study of read filtering for tumor transcriptome and immune sequencing. This clonotype has at least ten counts. Molecular barcoded adaptors covering alpha/delta and beta/gamma chains were used on about 390 ng RNA. One entry per CDR3 protein, called by TCRdb with MiXCR from the reads. The table includes approximately 140,000 distinct CDR3 sequences, around 13% detected once. V was cut by 6 bases and J by 1 base, with 19 bases left in between. This CDR3 has 16 amino acids. The receptor comes from a donor aged 40 or older with multiple myeloma. The chain employs TRBV12-3 or TRBV12-4 and TRBJ2-7; the D gene is possibly TRBD1 (7 bases). Sample: a population of CD138-negative cells sorted from bone marrow. The CDR3 DNA is TGTGCCAGCAGAACCTCAGGGGGGCCGGAATCCTACGAGCAGTACTTC. Its translation is CASRTSGGPESYEQYF.